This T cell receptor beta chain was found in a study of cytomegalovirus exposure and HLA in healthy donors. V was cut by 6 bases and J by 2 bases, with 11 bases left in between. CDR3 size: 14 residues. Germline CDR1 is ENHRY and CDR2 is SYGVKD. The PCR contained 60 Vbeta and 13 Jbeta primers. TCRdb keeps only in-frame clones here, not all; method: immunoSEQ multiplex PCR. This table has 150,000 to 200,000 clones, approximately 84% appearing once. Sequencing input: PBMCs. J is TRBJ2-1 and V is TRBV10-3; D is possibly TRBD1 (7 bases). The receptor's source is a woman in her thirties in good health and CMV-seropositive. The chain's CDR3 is CAIRRDSPYNEQFF. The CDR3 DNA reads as TGTGCCATCAGGCGGGACAGTCCCTACAATGAGCAGTTCTTC.